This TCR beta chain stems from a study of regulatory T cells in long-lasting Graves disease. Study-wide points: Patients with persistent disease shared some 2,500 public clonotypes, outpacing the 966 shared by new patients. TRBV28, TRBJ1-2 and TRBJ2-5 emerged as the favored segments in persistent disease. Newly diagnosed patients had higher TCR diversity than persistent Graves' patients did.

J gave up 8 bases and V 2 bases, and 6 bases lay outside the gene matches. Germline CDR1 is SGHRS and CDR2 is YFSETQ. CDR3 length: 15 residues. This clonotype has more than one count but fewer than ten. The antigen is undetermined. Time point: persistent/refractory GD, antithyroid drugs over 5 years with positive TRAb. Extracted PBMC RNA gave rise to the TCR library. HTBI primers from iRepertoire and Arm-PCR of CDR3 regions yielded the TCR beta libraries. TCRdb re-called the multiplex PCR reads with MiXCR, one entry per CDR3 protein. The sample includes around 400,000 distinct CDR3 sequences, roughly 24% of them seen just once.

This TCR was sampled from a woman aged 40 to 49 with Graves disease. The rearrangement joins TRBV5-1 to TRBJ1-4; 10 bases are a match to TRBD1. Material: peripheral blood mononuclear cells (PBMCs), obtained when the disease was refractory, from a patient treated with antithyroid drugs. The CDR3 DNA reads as TGCGCCAGCAGCTTCGCAGGGACAGGGGACGAAAAACTGTTTTTT. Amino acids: CASSFAGTGDEKLFF.